Each of the 18 T cell receptor beta chains below was sequenced from the same sample in a study of OX40 agonist ivuxolimab in advanced cancers. Produced via immunoSEQ multiplex PCR; TCRdb's table is partial and in-frame only. The sample holds roughly 53,000 clones; roughly three quarters are singletons and the top ten take 2% to 2.5%. This material consisted of CD4+ or CD8+ T cells sorted from blood, taken in a trial of the OX40 agonist ivuxolimab. The receptors were gathered from an adult with an advanced solid tumor such as melanoma, head and neck, liver or kidney cancer.

The chain has TRBV9 and TRBJ2-2; D might be TRBD1 (5 bases). The CDR3 sequence is 14 residues long. Trimming cost V 4 bases and J 1 base, with 8 bases left between them. Germline V gives CDR1 SGDLS, CDR2 YYNGEE. The CDR3 DNA is TGTGCCAGCAGCCGTACAGGGAACACCGGGGAGCTGTTTTTT. It specifies CASSRTGNTGELFF. The variable domain in full, with the rest retrieved from reference TRBV9 and TRBJ2-2, is DSGVTQTPKHLITATGQRVTLRCSPRSGDLSVYWYQQSLDQGLQFLIQYYNGEERAKGNILERFSAQQFPDLHSELNLSSLELGDSALYFCASSRTGNTGELFFGEGSRLTVL.

The rearrangement links TRBV13 to TRBJ1-1, with D tentatively TRBD1 (5 bases). The germline V and J ends were trimmed by 5 bases and 11 bases, with 15 bases remaining between them. The CDR3 spans 12 residues. In germline, CDR1 is PRHDT, CDR2 FYEKMQ (reference sequence). The DNA for the CDR3 is TGTGCCAGCAGCCCTCCCGGGGGATCGGCTTTCTTT. Protein: CASSPPGGSAFF.

V gene TRBV27 combines with J gene TRBJ2-1; possibly TRBD1 or TRBD2 for D (5 bases each). The CDR3 runs to 15 residues. The germline V and J ends were trimmed by 8 bases and 7 bases, with 21 bases remaining between them. Germline assignment: CDR1 MNHEY and CDR2 SMNVEV (reference sequence). The CDR3 DNA is TGTGCCAGCTTTCAAACCGGGACCCCGGGGAATGAGCAGTTCTTC. Translation: CASFQTGTPGNEQFF.

The V and J genes are TRBV19 and TRBJ1-5, with D possibly TRBD1 on 5 matching bases. The CDR3 totals 15 residues. The germline CDR1 and CDR2 sequences are LNHDA and SQIVND (reference sequence). Trimming pared 1 base from V and 8 bases from J, leaving 15 bases between. CDR3 sequence (DNA): TGTGCCAGTAGTATAGGGCGGCAGGGCAGGGAGCCCCAGCATTTT. It encodes CASSIGRQGREPQHF. The entire variable domain, with the rest obtained from reference TRBV19 and TRBJ1-5, is as follows: DGGITQSPKYLFRKEGQNVTLSCEQNLNHDAMYWYRQDPGQGLRLIYYSQIVNDFQKGDIAEGYSVSREKKESFPLTVTSAQKNPTAFYLCASSIGRQGREPQHFGDGTRLSIL.

The CDR3 spells CASSLPGQPIRSKTF. CDR3 DNA sequence: TGTGCCAGCAGCTTGCCGGGACAGCCCATCAGATCGAAAACCTTC. The chain couples TRBV9 to TRBJ1-2; 7 nucleotides align to TRBD1. V was clipped by 4 bases and J by 14 bases; unmatched bases: 20. The CDR3 is made up of 15 amino acids. Germline CDR1 is SGDLS and CDR2 is YYNGEE.

The genes are TRBV10-3 and TRBJ2-5; TRBD1 aligns across 7 bases. The CDR3 extends over 11 amino acids. V shed 10 bases and J 14 bases; nucleotides not matched to a gene: 13. Germline V CDR1 and CDR2: ENHRY, SYGVKD. As DNA, the CDR3 is TGTGCCACCCAGGGGGATCGGGCCTACTACTTC. Translated, it gives CATQGDRAYYF.

This clone was seen a single time. V is TRBV15 and J is TRBJ1-3; no firm D call. Germline V lookup: CDR1 LNHNV, CDR2 YYDKDF (reference sequence). CDR3 length equals 14 residues. V lost 0 bases and J 6 bases, leaving 9 bases between the germline ends. The DNA of the CDR3 is TGTGCCACCAGCAGAGATTCAAACGCAAACACCATATATTTT. It encodes CATSRDSNANTIYF.

The genes are TRBV7-2 and TRBJ1-5; unclear D gene. V lost 3 bases to trimming and J lost 1 base, with 10 bases between them. Germline V gives CDR1 SGHTA, CDR2 FQGNSA. The CDR3 has 15 residues. CDR3 sequence: CASSLSHSSNQPQHF. DNA for the CDR3: TGTGCCAGCAGCTTGAGCCACTCGAGCAATCAGCCCCAGCATTTT.

This chain connects TRBV7-6 to TRBJ1-5, with a possible D match to TRBD1 (5 bases). The CDR3 is made up of 14 amino acids. Trimming left V 5 bases short and J 8 bases short, with 16 bases between. CDR1 SGHVS and CDR2 FNYEAQ come from the germline V gene. The CDR3 DNA reads as TGTGCCAGCAGCGCAGACAGTCATCTAGAGCCCCAGCATTTT. It encodes CASSADSHLEPQHF.

Only one count was recorded for this clone. The rearrangement joins TRBV4-3 to TRBJ2-2; D may be TRBD2 (5 bases). The CDR3 has 14 residues. V shed 4 bases and J shed 3 bases, with 9 bases lying between them. Germline-derived CDR1 and CDR2 are LGHNA and YSLEER. The CDR3 protein is CASSLTDYTGELFF. In DNA form, the CDR3 reads TGCGCCAGCAGCCTGACGGACTACACCGGGGAGCTGTTTTTT.

The chain links TRBV5-1 to TRBJ1-1; 7 bases align to TRBD1. Trimming removed 1 base from V and 0 bases from J; junction bases left unmatched: 9. CDR3 size: 17 residues. CDR1 is SGHRS and CDR2 is YFSETQ in the germline V gene. The CDR3 nucleotides read TGCGCCAGCAGCTTGACAGGGGAAGTTATTTTGAACACTGAAGCTTTCTTT. Translated, it gives CASSLTGEVILNTEAFF.

The chain is built from TRBV28 and TRBJ1-1; D is unclear. CDR1 is MDHEN and CDR2 is SYDVKM in the germline V gene. The CDR3 length is 11 residues. The V end was cut by 5 bases, the J end by 10 bases, with 11 bases between. CDR3 amino acids: CASSTAGGAFF. CDR3 DNA: TGTGCCAGCAGTACGGCAGGAGGAGCTTTCTTT.

This chain joins TRBV4-3 and TRBJ2-2; 13 bases agree with TRBD2. The ends lost 0 bases at V and 5 bases at J; junction bases unmatched: 6. Germline CDR1 is LGHNA and CDR2 is YSLEER. The CDR3 loop spans 18 amino acids. In DNA form, the CDR3 reads TGCGCCAGCAGCCAAGATCGGAGGACTAGCGGGGGAACCGGGGAGCTGTTTTTT. It yields the protein CASSQDRRTSGGTGELFF.

The chain couples TRBV6-5 to TRBJ1-4, with a tentative D call TRBD1 (5 bases). The CDR3 is 15 residues long. The V gene's germline CDR1 is MNHEY and CDR2 SVGAGI. Trimming took off 6 bases at V and 5 bases at J, with 16 bases between the two ends. In nucleotides, the CDR3 is TGTGCCAGCAGACTAGCCGGGACTGTAAATGAAAAACTGTTTTTT. Translated, it gives CASRLAGTVNEKLFF.

This chain joins TRBV7-3 and TRBJ2-7, with TRBD1 matching over 7 bases. CDR3 length: 14 amino acids. V shed 2 bases and J 3 bases; nucleotides not matched to a gene: 4. CDR1 and CDR2 from the germline V gene are SGHTA and FQGTGA. In nucleotides, the CDR3 is TGTGCCAGCAGCTTAGAAGGGGGCGGCTACGAGCAGTACTTC. It translates to CASSLEGGGYEQYF. The full variable domain, completed using reference TRBV7-3 and TRBJ2-7, is GAGVSQTPSNKVTEKGKYVELRCDPISGHTALYWYRQSLGQGPEFLIYFQGTGAADDSGLPNDRFFAVRPEGSVSTLKIQRTERGDSAVYLCASSLEGGGYEQYFGPGTRLTVT.

J is TRBJ1-2 and V is TRBV4-3, with 11 bases that match TRBD1. Trimming removed 3 bases from V and 5 bases from J; junction bases left unmatched: 8. CDR1 LGHNA and CDR2 YSLEER come from the germline V gene. This CDR3 is built from 16 residues. The CDR3 loop reads CASSQPRGTGGYGYTF. The CDR3 DNA reads as TGCGCCAGCAGCCAGCCCCGAGGGACAGGGGGATATGGCTACACCTTC.

This rearrangement joins TRBV7-2 to TRBJ2-2; 13 positions agree with TRBD2. Germline CDR1 SGHTA, CDR2 FQGNSA. J lost 3 bases, V lost 5 bases, and 3 bases had no gene match. The CDR3 sequence is 16 residues long. CDR3 protein: CASSELAGGDTGELFF. The DNA for the CDR3 is TGTGCCAGCAGCGAACTAGCGGGGGGGGACACCGGGGAGCTGTTTTTT. Variable domain in full (rest from reference TRBV7-2 and TRBJ2-2): GAGVSQSPSNKVTEKGKDVELRCDPISGHTALYWYRQSLGQGLEFLIYFQGNSAPDKSGLPSDRFSAERTGGSVSTLTIQRTQQEDSAVYLCASSELAGGDTGELFFGEGSRLTVL.

The genes are TRBV28 and TRBJ1-3; D perhaps matches TRBD1 (5 bases). Germline V lookup: CDR1 MDHEN, CDR2 SYDVKM. The CDR3 length is 18 residues. Trimming left V 4 bases short and J 0 bases short, with 19 bases between. CDR3 region: CASSSPRGAFFSGNTIYF. CDR3 DNA sequence: TGTGCCAGCAGTTCCCCACGTGGGGCTTTCTTCTCTGGAAACACCATATATTTT.